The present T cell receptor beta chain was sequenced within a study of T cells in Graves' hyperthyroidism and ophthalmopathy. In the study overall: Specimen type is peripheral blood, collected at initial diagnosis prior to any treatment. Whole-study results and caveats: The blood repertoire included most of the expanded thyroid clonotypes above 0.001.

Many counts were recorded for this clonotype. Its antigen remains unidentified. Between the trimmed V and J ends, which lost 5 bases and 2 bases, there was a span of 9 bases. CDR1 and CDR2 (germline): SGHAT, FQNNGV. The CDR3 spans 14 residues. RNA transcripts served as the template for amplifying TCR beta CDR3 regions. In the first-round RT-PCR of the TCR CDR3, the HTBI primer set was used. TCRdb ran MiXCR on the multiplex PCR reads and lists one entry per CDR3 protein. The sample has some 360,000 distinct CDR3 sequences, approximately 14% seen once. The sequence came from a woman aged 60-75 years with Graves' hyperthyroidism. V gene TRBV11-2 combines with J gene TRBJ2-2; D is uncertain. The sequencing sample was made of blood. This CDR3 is CASSPGSNTGELFF. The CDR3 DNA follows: TGTGCCAGCAGCCCCGGTAGTAACACCGGGGAGCTGTTTTTT.